This record looks at one T cell receptor (beta chain) sequence and its context. Its antigen is currently unknown. The data belong to a study of blood T cells in healthy people across ages. The study's findings and limits: More naive CD4+ cells and higher diversity marked long-lived donors relative to aged donors.

V dropped 2 bases and J dropped 14; count of bases not matched to a gene: 15. CDR3 length: 16 residues. Germline CDR1 reads SQVTM; CDR2 reads ANQGSEA. Sample-barcoded 5' priming and a J-beta primer mix drove a second PCR of about 6 to 12 cycles. Every sample returned 2.5 million or more CDR3-containing paired-end reads. Via MiXCR, TCRdb re-called the 5' RACE reads, giving one row per CDR3 protein. The repertoire includes approximately 730,000 distinct CDR3 sequences, around half of them detected once, and approximately 41% sits in the top ten. The source of this sequence is an older man in good health. Sequenced sample: blood. The gene calls are TRBV29-1 and TRBJ2-3; 14 nucleotides match TRBD2. The CDR3 is CSVEIRTSGRYRYAYF. The CDR3 DNA follows: TGCAGCGTTGAAATTAGGACTAGCGGGAGGTACAGATACGCGTATTTT.